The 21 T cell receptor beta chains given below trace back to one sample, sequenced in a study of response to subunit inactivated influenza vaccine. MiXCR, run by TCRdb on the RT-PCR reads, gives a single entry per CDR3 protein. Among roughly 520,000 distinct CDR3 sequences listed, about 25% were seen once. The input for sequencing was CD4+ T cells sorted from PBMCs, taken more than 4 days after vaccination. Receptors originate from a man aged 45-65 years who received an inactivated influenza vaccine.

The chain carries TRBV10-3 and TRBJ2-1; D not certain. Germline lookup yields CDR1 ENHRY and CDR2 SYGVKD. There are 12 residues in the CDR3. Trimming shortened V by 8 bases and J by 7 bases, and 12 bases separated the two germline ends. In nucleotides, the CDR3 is TGTGCCATCGGCCCGACGGTGAATGAGCAGTTCTTC. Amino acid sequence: CAIGPTVNEQFF.

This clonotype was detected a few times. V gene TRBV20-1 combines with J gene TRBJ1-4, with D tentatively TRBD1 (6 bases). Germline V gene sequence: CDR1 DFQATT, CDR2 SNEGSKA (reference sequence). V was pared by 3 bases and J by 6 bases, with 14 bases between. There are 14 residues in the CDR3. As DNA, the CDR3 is TGCAGTGCTAGGGAGGGGGGTTCCTATGAAAAACTGTTTTTT. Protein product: CSAREGGSYEKLFF.

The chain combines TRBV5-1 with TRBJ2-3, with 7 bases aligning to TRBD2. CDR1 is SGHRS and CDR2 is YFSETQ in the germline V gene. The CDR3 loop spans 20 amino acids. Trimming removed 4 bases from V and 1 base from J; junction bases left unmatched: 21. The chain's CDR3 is CASSQRWQRGPALGTDTQYF. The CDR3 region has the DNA TGCGCCAGCAGCCAACGCTGGCAGCGGGGCCCCGCGTTGGGCACAGATACGCAGTATTTT.

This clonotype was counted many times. CDR3 amino acids: CASSLSRREQPQHF. CDR3 DNA sequence: TGTGCCAGCAGTTTAAGTCGCAGGGAACAGCCCCAGCATTTT. The chain uses TRBV12-3 or TRBV12-4 and TRBJ1-5, with D perhaps TRBD1 (5 bases). V lost 2 bases, J lost 7 bases, and 12 bases lay in between. The CDR3 runs 14 residues.

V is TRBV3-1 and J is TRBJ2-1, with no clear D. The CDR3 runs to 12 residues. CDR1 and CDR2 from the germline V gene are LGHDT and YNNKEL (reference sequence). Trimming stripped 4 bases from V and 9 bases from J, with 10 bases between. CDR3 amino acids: CASSRENIEQFF. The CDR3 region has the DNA TGTGCCAGCAGCCGGGAAAACATTGAGCAGTTCTTC.

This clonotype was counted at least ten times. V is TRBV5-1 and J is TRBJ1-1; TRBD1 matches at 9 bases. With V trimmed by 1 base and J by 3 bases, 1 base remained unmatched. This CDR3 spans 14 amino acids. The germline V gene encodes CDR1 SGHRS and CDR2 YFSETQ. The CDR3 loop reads CASSLRQGDTEAFF. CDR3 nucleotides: TGCGCCAGCAGCTTGCGACAGGGGGACACTGAAGCTTTCTTT.

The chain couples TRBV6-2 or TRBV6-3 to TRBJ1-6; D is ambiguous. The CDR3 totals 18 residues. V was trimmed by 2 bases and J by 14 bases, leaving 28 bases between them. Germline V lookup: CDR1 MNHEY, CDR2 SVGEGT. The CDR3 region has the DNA TGTGCCAGCAGTTACGGCCCGGACCCAAGGATGCCGTTGGGAACCCTCCACTTT. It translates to CASSYGPDPRMPLGTLHF.

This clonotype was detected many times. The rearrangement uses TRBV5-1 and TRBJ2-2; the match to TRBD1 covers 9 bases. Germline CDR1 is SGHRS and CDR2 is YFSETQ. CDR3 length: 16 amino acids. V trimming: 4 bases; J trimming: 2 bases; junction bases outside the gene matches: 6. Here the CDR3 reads CASSAMGQGNTGELFF. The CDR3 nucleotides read TGCGCCAGCAGCGCGATGGGACAGGGCAACACCGGGGAGCTGTTTTTT.

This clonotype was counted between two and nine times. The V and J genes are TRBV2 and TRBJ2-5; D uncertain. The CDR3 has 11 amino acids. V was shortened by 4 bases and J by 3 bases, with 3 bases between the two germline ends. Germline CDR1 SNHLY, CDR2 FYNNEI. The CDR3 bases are TGTGCCAGCAGTGGGGAAGAGACCCAGTACTTC. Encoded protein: CASSGEETQYF.

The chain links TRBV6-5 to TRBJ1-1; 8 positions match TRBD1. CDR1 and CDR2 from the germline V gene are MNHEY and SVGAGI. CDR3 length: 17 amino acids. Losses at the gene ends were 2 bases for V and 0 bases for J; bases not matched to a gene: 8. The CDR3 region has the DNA TGTGCCAGCAGTTACCGACGGACAGGGAACATGAACACTGAAGCTTTCTTT. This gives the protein CASSYRRTGNMNTEAFF.

The CDR3 region has the DNA TGCGCCAGCAGTGGTCTGATGGGCGAGGGTTCTGGAAACACCATATATTTT. It codes for CASSGLMGEGSGNTIYF. The genes are TRBV10-2 and TRBJ1-3; D gene uncertain. This CDR3 region has 17 residues. V lost 4 bases and J lost 1, with 17 bases in between. Germline V gene sequence: CDR1 WSHSY, CDR2 SAAADI.

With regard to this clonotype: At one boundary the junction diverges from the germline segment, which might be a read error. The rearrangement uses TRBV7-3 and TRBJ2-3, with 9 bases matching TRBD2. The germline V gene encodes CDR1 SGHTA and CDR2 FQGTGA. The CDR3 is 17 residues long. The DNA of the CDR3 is TGTGCCAGCAGCCTAACACCAGCGGGAGGAAACACAGATACGCAGTATTTT. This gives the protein CASSLTPAGGNTDTQYF.

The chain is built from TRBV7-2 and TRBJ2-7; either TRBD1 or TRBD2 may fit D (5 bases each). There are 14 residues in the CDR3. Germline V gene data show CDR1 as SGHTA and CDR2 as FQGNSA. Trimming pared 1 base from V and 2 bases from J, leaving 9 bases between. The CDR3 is CASSLVLGAYEQYF. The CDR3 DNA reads TGTGCCAGCAGCTTAGTTCTGGGGGCCTACGAGCAGTACTTC.

The CDR3 reads CATSDPPGQGQNEQFF. As DNA, the CDR3 is TGTGCCACCAGTGACCCGCCGGGACAGGGGCAAAATGAGCAGTTCTTC. The V and J genes are TRBV24-1 and TRBJ2-1; 10 bases match TRBD1. V was clipped by 4 bases and J by 7 bases; unmatched bases: 9. The V gene's germline CDR1 is KGHDR and CDR2 SFDVKD. This CDR3 has 16 amino acids.

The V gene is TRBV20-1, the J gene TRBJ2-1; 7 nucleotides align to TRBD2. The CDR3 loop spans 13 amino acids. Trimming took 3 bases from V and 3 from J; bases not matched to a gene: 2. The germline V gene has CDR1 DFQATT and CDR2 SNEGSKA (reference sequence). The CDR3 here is CSASTGGYNEQFF. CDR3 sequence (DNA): TGCAGTGCTAGTACGGGGGGCTACAATGAGCAGTTCTTC.

The CDR3 is CASIIGTSEAFF. CDR3 bases: TGTGCCAGCATAATCGGGACCTCTGAAGCTTTCTTT. The rearrangement uses TRBV6-1 and TRBJ1-1; D might be TRBD1 (5 bases). The CDR3 covers 12 residues. Trimming shortened V by 7 bases and J by 6 bases, and 12 bases separated the two germline ends. Looked up from germline, CDR1 is MNHNS and CDR2 is SASEGT.

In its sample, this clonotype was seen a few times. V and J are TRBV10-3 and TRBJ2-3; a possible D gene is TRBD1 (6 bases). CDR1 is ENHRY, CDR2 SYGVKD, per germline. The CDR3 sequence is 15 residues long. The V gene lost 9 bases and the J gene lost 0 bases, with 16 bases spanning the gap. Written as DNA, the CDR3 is TGTGCCATTAAGGGGGTTCTGGCTAGCACAGATACGCAGTATTTT. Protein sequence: CAIKGVLASTDTQYF.

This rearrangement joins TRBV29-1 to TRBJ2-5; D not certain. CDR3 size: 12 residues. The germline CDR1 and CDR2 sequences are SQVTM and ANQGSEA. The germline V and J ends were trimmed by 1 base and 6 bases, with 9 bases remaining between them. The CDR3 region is CSVEASRQTQYF. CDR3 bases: TGCAGCGTTGAAGCTTCACGGCAGACCCAGTACTTC.

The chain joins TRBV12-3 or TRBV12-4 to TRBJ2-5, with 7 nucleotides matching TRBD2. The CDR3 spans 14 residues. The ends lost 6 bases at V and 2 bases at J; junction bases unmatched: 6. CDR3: CASSLGLQQETQYF. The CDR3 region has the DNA TGTGCCAGCAGCCTGGGACTACAACAAGAGACCCAGTACTTC.

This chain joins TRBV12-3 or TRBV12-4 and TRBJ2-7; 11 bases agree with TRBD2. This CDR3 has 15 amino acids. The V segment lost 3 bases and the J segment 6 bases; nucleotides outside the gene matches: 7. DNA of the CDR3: TGTGCCAGCAGTTTGTTGACTAGCGGGGAGGGCGAGCAGTACTTC. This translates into CASSLLTSGEGEQYF.

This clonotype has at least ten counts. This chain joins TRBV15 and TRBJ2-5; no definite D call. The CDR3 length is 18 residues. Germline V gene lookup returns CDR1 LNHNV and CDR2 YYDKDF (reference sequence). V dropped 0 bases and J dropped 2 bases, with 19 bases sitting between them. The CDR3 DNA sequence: TGTGCCACCAGCAGAGATATTGGGGTGCGTACCCGACAAGAGACCCAGTACTTC. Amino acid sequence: CATSRDIGVRTRQETQYF.